These T cell receptor beta chains were read from a single sample in a study of blood T cell repertoires in COVID-19. Measured with immunoSEQ multiplex PCR; TCRdb has only the in-frame clones, and not every one. Counted here are some 300,000 clones, 87% occurring once; the ten biggest clones make up roughly 2%. Sequencing input: peripheral blood. The receptors stem from a man aged 18 to 29 with active or convalescent COVID-19. Both conserved end residues are part of each CDR3. D genes are given only for firm matches. Some rows have no size entry. The others give once, few or many, or a class for an expanded clone.

CDR3nt	CDR3aa	v_gene	j_gene	d_gene	abundance
TGTGCCAGCAGTCCCGGAGGGTGGAATGAGCAGTTCTTC	CASSPGGWNEQFF	TRBV6-2/TRBV6-3	TRBJ2-1	NA	NA
TGCGCCAGCAGTGGGGGCGGGAGGGGACCCTACGAGCAGTACTTC	CASSGGGRGPYEQYF	TRBV10-2	TRBJ2-7	TRBD2	NA
TGTGCCAGCAGCTTGGGCGGGGCGGTCGCCTACAATGAGCAGTTCTTC	CASSLGGAVAYNEQFF	TRBV7-2	TRBJ2-1	NA	few
TGTGCCAGCAGATGCCCAGGGAAGGCCTACGAGCAGTACTTC	CASRCPGKAYEQYF	TRBV6-4	TRBJ2-7	NA	NA
TGTGCCAGCAGCCCTTCCGGAGGGCGAGGAAGCAATCAGCCCCAGCATTTT	CASSPSGGRGSNQPQHF	TRBV11-2	TRBJ1-5	NA	NA
TGTGCCAGCAGTTCACAGGGAAGCAATGAAAAACTGTTTTTT	CASSSQGSNEKLFF	TRBV27	TRBJ1-4	NA	large
TGCGCCAGCAGCCAGGGGCGGGGTTTGGGCTACGAGCAGTACTTC	CASSQGRGLGYEQYF	TRBV4-3	TRBJ2-7	NA	NA
TGTGCCAGCAGCTTGGTAGGGGCCAATTCACCCCTCCACTTT	CASSLVGANSPLHF	TRBV5-4	TRBJ1-6	NA	NA
TGCGCCAGCAGCCCGAGTACTAGCTCCTACAATGAGCAGTTCTTC	CASSPSTSSYNEQFF	TRBV5-1	TRBJ2-1	NA	NA
TGTGCCAGCAGCTTGGAACCCAGCCGGGGCGAGCAGTACTTC	CASSLEPSRGEQYF	TRBV5-4	TRBJ2-7	NA	few
TGCGCCAGCAGCTTGGCCGGGGATGCGGAGACCCAGTACTTC	CASSLAGDAETQYF	TRBV5-1	TRBJ2-5	NA	NA
TGCGCCAGCAGGGCAGCGGGAGGAGAGACCCAGTACTTC	CASRAAGGETQYF	TRBV5-1	TRBJ2-5	TRBD2	once
TGTGCCAGCAGTCCACCTACGGGACAAGGGAATTCACCCCTCCACTTT	CASSPPTGQGNSPLHF	TRBV27	TRBJ1-6	NA	NA
TGTGCCAGCAGCTTAGTTGTTCGGGGCGAGCAGTACTTC	CASSLVVRGEQYF	TRBV11-2	TRBJ2-7	NA	NA
TGCGCCAGCAGCCAAGTCTGGCAGAACCAAAACATTCAGTACTTC	CASSQVWQNQNIQYF	TRBV4-3	TRBJ2-4	NA	NA
TGTGCCAGCAGTTCTCGTGTACGGACTAGCGATCGGTGGGAGCAGTACTTC	CASSSRVRTSDRWEQYF	TRBV6-2/TRBV6-3	TRBJ2-7	TRBD2	NA
TGCAGCGTTGAATTAGGACTTTTAAGAACCACTGAAGCTTTCTTT	CSVELGLLRTTEAFF	TRBV29-1	TRBJ1-1	NA	NA
TGCGCCAGCAGCTTGGGTCACTCGAGGGGGACTAGCGACGAGCAGTACTTC	CASSLGHSRGTSDEQYF	TRBV5-1	TRBJ2-7	TRBD2	NA
TGCGCCAGCAGCTTGAGTGGGCAGGATAATTCACCCCTCCACTTT	CASSLSGQDNSPLHF	TRBV5-1	TRBJ1-6	NA	NA
TGTGCCAGCAGCTTAGGGGGCCAAAGGAACACCATATATTTT	CASSLGGQRNTIYF	TRBV5-6	TRBJ1-3	TRBD1	once
TGTGCCACCAGCAGAGAGGGACTAGCTATCCGAGAGACCCAGTACTTC	CATSREGLAIRETQYF	TRBV15	TRBJ2-5	TRBD2	NA
TGTGCCAGCAGGAATGACAGGGTCGGGGGCTACACCTTC	CASRNDRVGGYTF	TRBV2	TRBJ1-2	TRBD1	NA
TGTGCCAGTAGTATCCGGGACTACAATGAGCAGTTCTTC	CASSIRDYNEQFF	TRBV19	TRBJ2-1	NA	NA
TGTGCCAGCAGTTTATTGCTTAGCGGGAAGTGGTTCCGTATTAATTTT	CASSLLLSGKWFRINF	TRBV28	TRBJ2-3	TRBD2	once
TGTGCCAGCAGCTTGGTTGGTAGTGCGGCGGTCCAAGAGACCCAGTACTTC	CASSLVGSAAVQETQYF	TRBV5-4	TRBJ2-5	NA	NA
TGTGCCAGCAGCTCGACAGGGGATGAAAAACTGTTTTTT	CASSSTGDEKLFF	TRBV2	TRBJ1-4	TRBD1	NA
TGCGCCAGCAGCTTGAATCCCACCGGGACAGGGGACACTGAAGCTTTCTTT	CASSLNPTGTGDTEAFF	TRBV5-1	TRBJ1-1	TRBD1	NA
TGTGCCAGCCACCTTCAAGGGGTTGGAGGGGAGCTGTTTTTT	CASHLQGVGGELFF	TRBV19	TRBJ2-2	NA	NA
TGTGCCAGCAGTTACTCCGTCGGCTACACCTTC	CASSYSVGYTF	TRBV6-2/TRBV6-3	TRBJ1-2	NA	NA
TGTGCCAGCAGAAAAGGGACAGGCGGCGGGAACGAGCAGTACTTC	CASRKGTGGGNEQYF	TRBV27	TRBJ2-7	TRBD1	NA
TGTGCCAGCAGCGGAGGATTCATGTCACCCCTCCACTTT	CASSGGFMSPLHF	TRBV7-9	TRBJ1-6	NA	NA
TGTGCCAGCAGCTACGAACCGACAGGGGGCCCTGAAGCTTTCTTT	CASSYEPTGGPEAFF	TRBV3-1/TRBV3-2	TRBJ1-1	TRBD1	NA
TGTGCCAGCAGCCACCGTGCCAGGGGCGAGCAGTACTTC	CASSHRARGEQYF	TRBV7-6	TRBJ2-7	NA	NA
TGTGCCAGCAGCGCTGACAGAGCTCGGGAGACCCAGTACTTC	CASSADRARETQYF	TRBV7-2	TRBJ2-5	NA	NA
TGTGCCAGCTCCCTCGGACACGCATCGAACACCGGGGAGCTGTTTTTT	CASSLGHASNTGELFF	TRBV18	TRBJ2-2	NA	NA
TGTGCCACCAGTGACCACGACTTAGCGGGTCACCTGAGAGCGAACACCGGGGAGCTGTTTTTT	CATSDHDLAGHLRANTGELFF	TRBV24-1	TRBJ2-2	TRBD2	NA
TGTGCTAGTGGTTCTGGACAGGGCATCTACGAGCAGTACTTC	CASGSGQGIYEQYF	TRBV12-5	TRBJ2-7	TRBD1	NA
TGTGCCAGCAGCCACCGACAGGGGGTCTATGGCTACACCTTC	CASSHRQGVYGYTF	TRBV11-1	TRBJ1-2	TRBD1	once
TGTGCCAGTAGTATAGCACAAATCAGCACAGATACGCAGTATTTT	CASSIAQISTDTQYF	TRBV19	TRBJ2-3	NA	NA
TGTGCCAGCTCACCAGGGGGCGAAAAAGCTTTCTTT	CASSPGGEKAFF	TRBV18	TRBJ1-1	NA	NA